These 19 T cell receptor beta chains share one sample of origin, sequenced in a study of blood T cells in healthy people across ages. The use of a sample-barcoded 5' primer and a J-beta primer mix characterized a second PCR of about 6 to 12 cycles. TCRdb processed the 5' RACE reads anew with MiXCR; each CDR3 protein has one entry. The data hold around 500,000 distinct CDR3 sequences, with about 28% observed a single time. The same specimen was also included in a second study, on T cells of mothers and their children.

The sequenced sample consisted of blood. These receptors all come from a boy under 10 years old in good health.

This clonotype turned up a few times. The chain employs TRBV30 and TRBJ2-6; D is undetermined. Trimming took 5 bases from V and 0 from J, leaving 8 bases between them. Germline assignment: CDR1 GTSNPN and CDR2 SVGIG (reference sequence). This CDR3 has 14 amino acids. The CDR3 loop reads CAWGRPSGANVLTF. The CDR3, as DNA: TGTGCCTGGGGGCGGCCCTCTGGGGCCAACGTCCTGACTTTC.

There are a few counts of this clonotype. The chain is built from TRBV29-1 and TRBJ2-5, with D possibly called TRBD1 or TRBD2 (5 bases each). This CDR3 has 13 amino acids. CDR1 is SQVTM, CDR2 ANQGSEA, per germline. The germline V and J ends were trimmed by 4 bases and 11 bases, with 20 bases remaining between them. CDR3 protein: CSVGDAQSKGQYF. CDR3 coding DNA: TGCAGCGTTGGGGACGCGCAAAGTAAGGGGCAGTACTTC.

CDR3 in amino acids: CASSYRFGAGVQETQYF. CDR3 in DNA: TGTGCCAGCAGTTATCGGTTCGGCGCGGGAGTCCAAGAGACCCAGTACTTC. The V call is TRBV6-2 or TRBV6-3, the J call TRBJ2-5; TRBD2 matches 7 bases. Germline V gene lookup returns CDR1 MNHEY and CDR2 SVGEGT. This CDR3 has 17 residues. Germline trimming cut 3 bases from V and 1 base from J; bases unmatched to any gene: 11.

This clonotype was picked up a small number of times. The CDR3 loop is CASRGLDATPYEQYF. CDR3 coding DNA: TGTGCCAGCAGGGGTCTAGACGCCACCCCTTACGAGCAGTACTTC. V gene TRBV6-5 combines with J gene TRBJ2-1; no reliable D call. The DNA end is a closer match to TRBJ2-7, so the J assignment may be wrong. The V gene's germline CDR1 is MNHEY and CDR2 SVGAGI. CDR3 length: 15 residues.

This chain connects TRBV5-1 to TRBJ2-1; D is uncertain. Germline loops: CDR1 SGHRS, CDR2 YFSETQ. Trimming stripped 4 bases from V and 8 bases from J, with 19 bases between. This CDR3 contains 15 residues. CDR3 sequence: CASSRSRRVLDEQFF. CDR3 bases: TGCGCCAGCAGCAGAAGCCGCCGGGTCTTAGATGAGCAGTTCTTC. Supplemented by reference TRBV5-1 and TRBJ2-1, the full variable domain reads KAGVTQTPRYLIKTRGQQVTLSCSPISGHRSVSWYQQTPGQGLQFLFEYFSETQRNKGNFPGRFSGRQFSNSRSEMNVSTLELGDSALYLCASSRSRRVLDEQFFGPGTRLTVL.

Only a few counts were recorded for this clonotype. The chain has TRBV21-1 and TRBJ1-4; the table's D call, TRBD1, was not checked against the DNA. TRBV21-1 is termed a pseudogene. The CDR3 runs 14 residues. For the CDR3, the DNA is TGTGCCAGGGTTTGGGGCGGATCTAATGAAAAACTGTTTTTT. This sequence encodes CARVWGGSNEKLFF.

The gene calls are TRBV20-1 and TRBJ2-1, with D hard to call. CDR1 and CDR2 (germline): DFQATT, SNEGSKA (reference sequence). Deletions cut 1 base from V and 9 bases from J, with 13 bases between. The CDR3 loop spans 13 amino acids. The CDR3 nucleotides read TGCAGTGCTAGAGTGTCCGGAGTGAGTGAGCAGTTCTTC. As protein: CSARVSGVSEQFF.

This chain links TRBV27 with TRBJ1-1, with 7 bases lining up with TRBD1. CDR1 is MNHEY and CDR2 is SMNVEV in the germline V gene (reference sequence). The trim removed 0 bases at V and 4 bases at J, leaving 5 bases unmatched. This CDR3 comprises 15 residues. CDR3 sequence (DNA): TGTGCCAGCAGTTTATCTCACAGGGGACGCACTGAAGCTTTCTTT. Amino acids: CASSLSHRGRTEAFF.

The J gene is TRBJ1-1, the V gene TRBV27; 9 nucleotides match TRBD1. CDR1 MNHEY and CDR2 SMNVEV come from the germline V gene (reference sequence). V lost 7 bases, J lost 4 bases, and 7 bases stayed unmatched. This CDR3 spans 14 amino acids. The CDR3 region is CASTRDRESTEAFF. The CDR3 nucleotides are TGTGCCAGCACCCGGGACAGGGAGAGCACTGAAGCTTTCTTT.

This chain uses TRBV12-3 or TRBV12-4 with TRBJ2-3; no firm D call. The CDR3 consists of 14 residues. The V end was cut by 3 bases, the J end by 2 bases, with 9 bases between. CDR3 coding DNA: TGTGCCAGCAGTTTGGTAGGGCCCACAGATACGCAGTATTTT. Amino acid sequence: CASSLVGPTDTQYF.

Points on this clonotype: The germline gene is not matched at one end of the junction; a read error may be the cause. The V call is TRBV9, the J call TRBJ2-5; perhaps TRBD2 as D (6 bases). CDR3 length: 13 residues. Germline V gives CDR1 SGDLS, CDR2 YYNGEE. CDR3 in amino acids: CASSVEWGETQSF. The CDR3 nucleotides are TGTGCCAGCAGCGTGGAGTGGGGGGAGACCCAGTCCTTC.

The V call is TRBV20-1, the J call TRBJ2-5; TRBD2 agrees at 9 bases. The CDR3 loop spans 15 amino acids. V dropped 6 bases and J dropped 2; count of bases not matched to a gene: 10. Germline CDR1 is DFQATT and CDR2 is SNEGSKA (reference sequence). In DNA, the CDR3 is TGCAGTGCGCGGTTAGCGGGGGTAAAACAAGAGACCCAGTACTTC. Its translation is CSARLAGVKQETQYF.

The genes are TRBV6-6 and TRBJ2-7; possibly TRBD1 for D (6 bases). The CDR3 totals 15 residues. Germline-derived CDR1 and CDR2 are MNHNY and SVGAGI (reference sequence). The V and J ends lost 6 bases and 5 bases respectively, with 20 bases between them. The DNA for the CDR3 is TGTGCCAGCAGCCCAGGGGATCTAATCCTACACGAGCAGTACTTC. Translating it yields CASSPGDLILHEQYF.

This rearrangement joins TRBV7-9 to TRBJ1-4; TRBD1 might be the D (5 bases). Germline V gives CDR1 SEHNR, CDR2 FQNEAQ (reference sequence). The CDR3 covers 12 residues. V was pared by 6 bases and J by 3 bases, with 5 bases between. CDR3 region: CASRGPNEKLFF. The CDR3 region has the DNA TGTGCCAGCAGGGGACCTAATGAAAAACTGTTTTTT. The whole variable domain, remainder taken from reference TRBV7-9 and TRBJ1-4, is DTGVSQNPRHKITKRGQNVTFRCDPISEHNRLYWYRQTLGQGPEFLTYFQNEAQLEKSRLLSDRFSAERPKGSFSTLEIQRTEQGDSAMYLCASRGPNEKLFFGSGTQLSVL.

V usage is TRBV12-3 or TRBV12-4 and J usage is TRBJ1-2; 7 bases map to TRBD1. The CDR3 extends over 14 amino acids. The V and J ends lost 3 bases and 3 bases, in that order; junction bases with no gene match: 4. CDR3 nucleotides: TGTGCCAGCAGTTTGGACAGGACGTACTATGGCTACACCTTC. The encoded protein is CASSLDRTYYGYTF.

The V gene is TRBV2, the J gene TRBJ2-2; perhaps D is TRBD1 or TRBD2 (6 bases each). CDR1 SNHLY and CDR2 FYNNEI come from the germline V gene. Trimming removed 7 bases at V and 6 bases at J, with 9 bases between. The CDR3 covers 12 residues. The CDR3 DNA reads TGTGCCAGCAAGGGGGAGGCCGGGGAGCTGTTTTTT. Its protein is CASKGEAGELFF.

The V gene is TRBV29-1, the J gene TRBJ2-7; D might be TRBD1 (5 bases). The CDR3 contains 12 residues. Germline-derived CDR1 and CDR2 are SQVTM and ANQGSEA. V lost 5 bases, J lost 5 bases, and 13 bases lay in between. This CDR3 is CSVIRVGDEQYF. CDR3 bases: TGCAGCGTTATCAGGGTCGGCGACGAGCAGTACTTC.

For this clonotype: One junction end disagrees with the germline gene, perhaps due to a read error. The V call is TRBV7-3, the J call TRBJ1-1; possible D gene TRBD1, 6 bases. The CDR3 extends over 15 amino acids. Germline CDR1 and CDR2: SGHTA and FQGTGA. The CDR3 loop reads CAGSLDGTPNTEAFF. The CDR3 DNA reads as TGTGCCGGCAGCTTAGATGGGACACCGAACACTGAAGCTTTCTTT.

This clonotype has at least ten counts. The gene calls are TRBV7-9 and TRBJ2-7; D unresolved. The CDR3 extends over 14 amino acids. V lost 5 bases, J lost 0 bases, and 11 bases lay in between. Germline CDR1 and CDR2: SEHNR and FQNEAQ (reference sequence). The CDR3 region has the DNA TGTGCCAGCAGCCTGGACCTTAGCTCCTACGAGCAGTACTTC. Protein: CASSLDLSSYEQYF.